This T cell receptor (beta chain) was retrieved from a study of metastatic and nonmetastatic thyroid tumors. Study overall: Across peripheral blood and tumor or nodule tissue samples taken from malignant and benign thyroid patients, the repertoires were compared with one another. Whole-study findings and limits: Versus benign nodules, malignant thyroid tumors reportedly had significantly higher TCR beta diversity, in blood and tumor.

Nobody among the patients had been given any treatment before thyroid surgery. On this clone: What it binds is unknown.

TCRdb re-called the PCR reads via MiXCR. The sample has about 41,000 clones, 25% to 30% seen once. The V and J ends lost 6 bases and 10 bases respectively, with 22 bases between them. This CDR3 comprises 15 residues. This receptor was identified in a male donor with papillary thyroid cancer or a benign thyroid nodule (not recorded which). Some clones in this sample may be carry-over from other donors' samples. Sequenced input: blood. The chain couples TRBV12-3 or TRBV12-4 to TRBJ2-1; D possibly uses TRBD1 or TRBD2 (6 bases each). The CDR3 protein is CASRIPGGPTGEQFF. DNA of the CDR3: TGTGCCAGCAGAATTCCCGGGGGCCCTACGGGGGAGCAGTTCTTC.